This T cell receptor beta chain comes out of a study of shared clonotypes between healthy human individuals. Overall study context: Researchers assigned three CD4 naive, three CD4 memory, two CD8 naive and one CD8 memory plate to each donor.

Trimming pared 4 bases from V and 3 bases from J, leaving 13 bases between. Germline-derived CDR1 and CDR2 are SNHLY and FYNNEI. This CDR3 contains 15 residues. Overall study results and limits: Non-shared clonotypes displayed generation probabilities falling below those of clonotypes present in all four donors. Donors were few, which limited the genetic and exposure-history diversity represented.

Healthy adults negative for HIV, lacking recent acute infections or vaccinations, served as donors. Measured with immunoSEQ multiplex PCR; TCRdb has only the in-frame clones, and not every one. The sample contains about 2.3 million clones, about nine tenths of which appear only once. Comments on this clone: Its antigen is as yet unknown.

The chain links TRBV2 to TRBJ1-5; D may be TRBD1 (6 bases). The receptor was derived from a man between 18 and 29 years old in good health. Some clones in this sample may be carry-over from other donors' samples. The sequencing sample was made of naive CD4+ T cells from PBMCs. Described subset: CD45RA+ positively selected. CDR3 nucleotide sequence: TGTGCCAGCAGTGGGATTCGGGGGGCCAATCAGCCCCAGCATTTT. This codes for CASSGIRGANQPQHF. Variable domain in full (rest from reference TRBV2 and TRBJ1-5): EPEVTQTPSHQVTQMGQEVILRCVPISNHLYFYWYRQILGQKVEFLVSFYNNEISEKSEIFDDQFSVERPDGSNFTLKIRSTKLEDSAMYFCASSGIRGANQPQHFGDGTRLSIL.